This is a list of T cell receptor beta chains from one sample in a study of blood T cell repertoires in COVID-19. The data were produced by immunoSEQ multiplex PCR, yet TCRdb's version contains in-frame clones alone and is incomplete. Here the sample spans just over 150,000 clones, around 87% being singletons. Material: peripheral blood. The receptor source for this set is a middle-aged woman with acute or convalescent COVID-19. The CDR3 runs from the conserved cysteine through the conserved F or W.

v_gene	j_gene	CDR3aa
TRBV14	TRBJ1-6	CASSPRQVRNSPLHF
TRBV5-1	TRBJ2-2	CASSLDLVTGELFF
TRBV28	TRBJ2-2	CANLLTSGAAGELFF
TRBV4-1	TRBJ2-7	CASSQDVLLTGGEQYF
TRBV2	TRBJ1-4	CASGGQGMEKLFF
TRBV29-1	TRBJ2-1	CSVGLAGGPLFNEQFF
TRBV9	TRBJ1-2	CASSVASRAGYTF
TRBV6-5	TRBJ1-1	CASSPEGFATEAFF
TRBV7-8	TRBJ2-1	CASREYSLDSFSHHEQFF
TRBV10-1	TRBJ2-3	CASRVREGSPSTDTQYF
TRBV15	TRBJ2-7	CATSRVGWEDFPYEQYF
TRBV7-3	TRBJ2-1	CASSLIGRLTGGNNEQFF
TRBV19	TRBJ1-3	CASSMWGEDSGNTIYF
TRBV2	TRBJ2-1	CASRAGTGLNEQFF
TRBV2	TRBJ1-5	CASSAKQGLSNQPQHF
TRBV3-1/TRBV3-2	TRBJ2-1	CASSLYPTTGTSQNNEQFF
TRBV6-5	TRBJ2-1	CASSSGGGGPYNEQFF
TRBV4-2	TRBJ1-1	CASSQGVGGVGTEAFF
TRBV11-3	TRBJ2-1	CASSLDDPPAGGDEQFF
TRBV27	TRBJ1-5	CASGPRSNQPQHF
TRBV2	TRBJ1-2	CASSGQVNYGYTF
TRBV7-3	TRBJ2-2	CASSAQEGTELFF
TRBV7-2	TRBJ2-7	CASSLVVFPLEQYF
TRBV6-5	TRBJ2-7	CASTRKPQGHEQYF
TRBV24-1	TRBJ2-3	CATSASGSIDTQYF
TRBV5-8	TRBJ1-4	CASSSRQATNEKLFF
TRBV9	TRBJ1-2	CASSAEKRTSIRGYTF
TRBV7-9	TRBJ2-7	CASSFGQADYEQYF
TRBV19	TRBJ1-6	CASSMTGINSPLHF
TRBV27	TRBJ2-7	CASSSLAGSYEQYF
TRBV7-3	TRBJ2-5	CASSPGGEGTQYF
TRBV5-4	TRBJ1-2	CASSLEIGTEPYGYTF
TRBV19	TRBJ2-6	CASSPDRVGANVLTF
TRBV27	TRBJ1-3	CASRNTGAGNTIYF
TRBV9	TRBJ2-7	CASSPGLAGPEQYF
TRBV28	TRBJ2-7	CASSLSASPVSEQYF
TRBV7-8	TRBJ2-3	CASSLGTSRRYTQYF
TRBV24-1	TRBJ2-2	CATSVAGQGTSGELFF
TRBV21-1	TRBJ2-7	CASSITTGFSYEQYF
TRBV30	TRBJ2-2	CAWSGTGGFTGELFF
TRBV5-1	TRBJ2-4	CASSLLTGGAIGNIQYF
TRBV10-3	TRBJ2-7	CAISPTSGSYEQYF
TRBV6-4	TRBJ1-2	CASSRGPGGYTF
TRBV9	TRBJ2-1	CASSSRTGLDEQFF
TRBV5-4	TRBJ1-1	CASSPDDRPFTEAFF
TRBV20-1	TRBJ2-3	CSASRDTDTQYF
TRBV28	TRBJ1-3	CASSSGQVGGTIYF
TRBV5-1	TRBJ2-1	CASSPQGWLAERSQFF
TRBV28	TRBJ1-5	CASNLLSGNQPQHF
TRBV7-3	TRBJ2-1	CASSPSGQGAYNEQFF
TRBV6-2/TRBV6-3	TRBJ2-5	CASSWNRGETQYF
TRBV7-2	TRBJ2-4	CASSLGKERLAKNIQYF
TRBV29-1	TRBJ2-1	CSVGVSASSYNEQFF